The present TCR beta chain was sequenced within a study of T cell responses to AZD1222 COVID-19 vaccine. The study, taken as a whole, reports: Within unmutated variant regions lay the reported targets of nearly half of spike-specific TCRs.

Comments on this clone: No antigen is known for it.

There are 15 residues in the CDR3. The V gene end was trimmed by 3 bases and the J gene end by 3 bases; junction bases not matched to a gene: 5. CDR1 and CDR2 (germline): SGHTA, FQGNSA. Method: immunoSEQ multiplex PCR; TCRdb's copy keeps in-frame clones and lacks some. The sample includes more than 150,000 clones, 90% of them seen just once. Source: peripheral blood, taken on day 0 of AZD1222 vaccination. The TCR comes from an adult in good health. The J gene is TRBJ1-5, the V gene TRBV7-2, with TRBD1 identical over 7 bases. This CDR3 is CASSFRDSLNQPQHF. The CDR3 nucleotides are TGTGCCAGCAGCTTCCGGGACAGCCTCAATCAGCCCCAGCATTTT. The full variable domain, with the rest looked up from reference TRBV7-2 and TRBJ1-5, is GAGVSQSPSNKVTEKGKDVELRCDPISGHTALYWYRQSLGQGLEFLIYFQGNSAPDKSGLPSDRFSAERTGGSVSTLTIQRTQQEDSAVYLCASSFRDSLNQPQHFGDGTRLSIL.